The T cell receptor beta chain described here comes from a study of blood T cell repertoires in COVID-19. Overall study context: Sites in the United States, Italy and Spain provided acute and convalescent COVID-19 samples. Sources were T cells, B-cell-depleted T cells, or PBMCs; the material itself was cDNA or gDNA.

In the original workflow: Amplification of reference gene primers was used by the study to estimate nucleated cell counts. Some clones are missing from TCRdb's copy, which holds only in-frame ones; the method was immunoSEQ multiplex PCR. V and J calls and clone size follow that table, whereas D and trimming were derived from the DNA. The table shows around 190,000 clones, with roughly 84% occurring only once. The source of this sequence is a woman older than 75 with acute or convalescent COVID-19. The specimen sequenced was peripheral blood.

DNA of the CDR3: TGTGCCATCAGTGAGTCGTTGAGGGAGAACACTGAAGCTTTCTTT. Protein product: CAISESLRENTEAFF. The chain has TRBV10-3 and TRBJ1-1, with no clear D. Germline V gene data show CDR1 as ENHRY and CDR2 as SYGVKD. Trimming removed 0 bases from V and 1 base from J, with 9 bases in between. CDR3 length: 15 residues.